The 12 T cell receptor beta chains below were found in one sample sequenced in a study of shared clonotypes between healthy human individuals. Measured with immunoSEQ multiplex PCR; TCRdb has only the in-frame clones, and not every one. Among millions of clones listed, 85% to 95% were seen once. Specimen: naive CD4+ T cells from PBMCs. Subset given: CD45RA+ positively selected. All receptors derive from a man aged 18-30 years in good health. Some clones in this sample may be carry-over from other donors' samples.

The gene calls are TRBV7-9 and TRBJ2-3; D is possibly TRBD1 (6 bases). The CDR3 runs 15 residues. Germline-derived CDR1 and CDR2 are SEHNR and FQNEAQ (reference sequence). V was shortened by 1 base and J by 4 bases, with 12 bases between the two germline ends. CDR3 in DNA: TGTGCCAGCAGCTTAGATGGGGGCGTCGCAGATACGCAGTATTTT. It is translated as CASSLDGGVADTQYF.

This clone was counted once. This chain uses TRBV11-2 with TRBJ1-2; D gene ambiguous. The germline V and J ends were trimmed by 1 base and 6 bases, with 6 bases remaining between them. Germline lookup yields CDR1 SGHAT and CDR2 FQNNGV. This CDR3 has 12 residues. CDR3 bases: TGTGCCAGCAGCTTAGGTTTCGATGGCTACACCTTC. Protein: CASSLGFDGYTF.

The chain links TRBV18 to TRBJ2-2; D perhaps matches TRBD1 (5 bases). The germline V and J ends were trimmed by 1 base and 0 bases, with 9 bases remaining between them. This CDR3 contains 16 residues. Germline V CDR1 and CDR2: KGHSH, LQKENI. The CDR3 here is CASSPQGLPNTGELFF. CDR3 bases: TGTGCCAGCTCACCACAGGGGCTCCCGAACACCGGGGAGCTGTTTTTT.

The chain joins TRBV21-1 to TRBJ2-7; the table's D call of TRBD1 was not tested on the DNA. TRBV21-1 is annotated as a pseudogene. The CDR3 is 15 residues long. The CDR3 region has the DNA TGTGCCAGCAGCAGGCTGACAGGGGAGTTCTACGAGCAGTACTTC. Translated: CASSRLTGEFYEQYF.

CDR3 sequence reads: CASRFSGTRYGYTF. DNA of the CDR3: TGTGCCAGCAGATTTTCCGGGACGCGTTATGGCTACACCTTC. This chain links TRBV6-5 with TRBJ1-2, with D possibly being TRBD1 (5 bases). In germline, CDR1 is MNHEY, CDR2 SVGAGI. The CDR3 is 14 residues long. Trimming stripped 6 bases from V and 5 bases from J, with 16 bases between.

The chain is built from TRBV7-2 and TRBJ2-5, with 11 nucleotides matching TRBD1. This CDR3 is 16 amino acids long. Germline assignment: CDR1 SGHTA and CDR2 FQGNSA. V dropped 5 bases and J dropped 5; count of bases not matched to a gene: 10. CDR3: CASSGRDRGESETQYF. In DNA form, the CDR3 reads TGTGCCAGCAGCGGGAGGGACAGGGGGGAGTCGGAGACCCAGTACTTC.

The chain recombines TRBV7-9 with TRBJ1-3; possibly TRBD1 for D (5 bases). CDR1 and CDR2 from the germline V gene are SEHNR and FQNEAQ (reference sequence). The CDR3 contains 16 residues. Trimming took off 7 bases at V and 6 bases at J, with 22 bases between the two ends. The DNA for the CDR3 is TGTGCCAGCACCTTTCTACCGCAGGGTTACGAAAACACCATATATTTT. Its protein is CASTFLPQGYENTIYF.

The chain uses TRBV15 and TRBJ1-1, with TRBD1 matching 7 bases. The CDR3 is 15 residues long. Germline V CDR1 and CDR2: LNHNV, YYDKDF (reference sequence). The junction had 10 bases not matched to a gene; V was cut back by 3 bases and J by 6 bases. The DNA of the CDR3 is TGTGCCACCAGCAGGCAGGGACCCGACAGGGCTGAAGCTTTCTTT. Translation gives CATSRQGPDRAEAFF.

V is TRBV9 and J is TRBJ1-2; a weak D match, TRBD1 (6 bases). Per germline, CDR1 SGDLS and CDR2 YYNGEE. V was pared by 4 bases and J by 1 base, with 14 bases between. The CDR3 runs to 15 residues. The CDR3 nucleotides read TGTGCCAGCAGCCCCGGACAGTCCGTTAACTATGGCTACACCTTC. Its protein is CASSPGQSVNYGYTF.

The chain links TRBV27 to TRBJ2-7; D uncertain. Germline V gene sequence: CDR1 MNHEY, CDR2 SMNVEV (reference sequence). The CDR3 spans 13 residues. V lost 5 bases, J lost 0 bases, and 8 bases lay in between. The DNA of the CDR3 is TGTGCCAGCAGTAGACCGTTCTCCTACGAGCAGTACTTC. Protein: CASSRPFSYEQYF.

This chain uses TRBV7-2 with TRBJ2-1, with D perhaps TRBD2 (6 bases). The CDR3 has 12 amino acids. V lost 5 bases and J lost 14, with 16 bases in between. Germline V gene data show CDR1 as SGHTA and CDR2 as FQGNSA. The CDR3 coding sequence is TGTGCCAGCAGCCTTCAGGACTACCCGAAGTTCTTC. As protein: CASSLQDYPKFF.

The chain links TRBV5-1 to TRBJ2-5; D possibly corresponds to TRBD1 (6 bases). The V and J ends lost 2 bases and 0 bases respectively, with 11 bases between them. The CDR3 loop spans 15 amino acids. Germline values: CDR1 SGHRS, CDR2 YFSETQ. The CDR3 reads CASSFPGVNQETQYF. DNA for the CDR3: TGCGCCAGCAGCTTTCCAGGGGTAAACCAAGAGACCCAGTACTTC.